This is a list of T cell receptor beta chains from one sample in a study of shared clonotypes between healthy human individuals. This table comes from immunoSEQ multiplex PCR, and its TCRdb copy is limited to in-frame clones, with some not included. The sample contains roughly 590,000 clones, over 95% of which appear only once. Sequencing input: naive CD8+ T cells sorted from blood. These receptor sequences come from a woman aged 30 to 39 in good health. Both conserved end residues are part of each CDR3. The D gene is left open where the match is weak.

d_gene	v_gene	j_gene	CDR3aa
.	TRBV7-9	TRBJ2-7	CASSLAPAGEQYF
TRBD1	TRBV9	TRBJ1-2	CASSLAETGENYGYTF
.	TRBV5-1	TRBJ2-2	CASSPQGRYGSGELFF
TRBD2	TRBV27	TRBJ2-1	CASSLSVTSGSYNEQFF
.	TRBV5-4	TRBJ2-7	CASSLGLTYEQYF
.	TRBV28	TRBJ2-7	CASNSQGYEQYF
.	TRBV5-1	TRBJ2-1	CASSPRLAARSNEQFF
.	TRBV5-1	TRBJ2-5	CASRYDQETQYF
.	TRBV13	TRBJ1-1	CASSLGEAANTEAFF
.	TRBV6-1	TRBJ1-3	CASSELMAPSGNTIYF
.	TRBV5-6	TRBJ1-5	CASSLGGPNQPQHF
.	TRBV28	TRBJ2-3	CASSFGAPNTDTQYF
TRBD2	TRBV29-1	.	CSVLAGGNEQYF
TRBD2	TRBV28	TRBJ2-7	CASTSAAGEGYEQYF
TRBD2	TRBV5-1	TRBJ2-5	CASSLGTSGMETQYF
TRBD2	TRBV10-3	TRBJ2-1	CAISESAASGDNNEQFF
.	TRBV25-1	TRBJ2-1	CASSVWDGNNEQFF